This TCR beta chain was sequenced during a study of shared clonotypes between healthy human individuals (dated by TCRdb to the early 2020s). As for the study more broadly: Three men and a couple of women, aged 18 to 49 years, made up the cohort. For each donor, CD4 naive and CD4 memory were each given three plates, CD8 naive was given two plates, and CD8 memory was given one plate. Blood TCR repertoires of about 5 healthy adults were deeply sequenced to estimate repertoire size and the extent of clonotype sharing between individuals. To increase sequencing depth and limit assay-specific biases, TCR repertoire library preparation and sequencing were carried out by different laboratories using diverse techniques. Between about 0.85 and 10 billion PBMCs per donor were obtained by leukapheresis. Findings and caveats that apply to the study as a whole: Naive subsets generally had larger estimated clonotype richness than memory subsets did. Rarefaction of sorted-subset datasets indicated incomplete sequencing despite the large sequencing depth. Higher generation probabilities were observed for clonotypes shared by all four sorted-subset donors than for non-shared clonotypes. The small number of donors limited the genetic and exposure-history diversity represented. Pairwise subsampling indicated that sequencing depth was expected to affect the degree of clonotype sharing among donors. Sampling was restricted to blood, and TCR repertoires in tissue are likely to differ from TCR repertoires in blood. When a handful of donors were compared, the shared fraction of clonotypes was roughly 5% for naive CD4, 3.5% to 4% for naive CD8, more than 2% for memory CD4, and 0.3% to 0.5% for memory CD8.

Donors were healthy HIV-negative adults with no recently reported acute infections or vaccinations. All donors were Caucasian adults living in Nashville, Tennessee, USA. CD4+ T cells were enriched through magnetic negative selection, after which naive cells were positively selected on CD45RA and the remaining negative fraction served as the memory subset. After blood collection by leukapheresis, PBMCs were isolated using Ficoll-Histopaque density gradient centrifugation and then cryopreserved in the vapor phase of liquid nitrogen. Analytical flow cytometry was used to check the purity and quantity of each magnetically sorted T cell population. Each sorted fraction had its genomic DNA isolated and then quantified by UV absorbance on a Nanodrop 2000c. Using the deep immunoSEQ assay, multiplex PCR amplified TCR CDR3 regions from genomic DNA. Extracted genomic DNA from each cell subset was spread evenly across all wells of several immunoSEQ 96-well plates, with each plate serving as a replicate. For sorted subsets, 150 to 250 ng genomic DNA, equal to tens of thousands of T cell genomes, was loaded into each replicate PCR. Purified libraries were quantified with a Qubit 3.0 fluorometer, sized on a Bioanalyzer 2100, and re-quantified with the KAPA Library Quantification kit. Every immunoSEQ 96-well plate was sequenced on a dedicated single-read 150-cycle Illumina NextSeq 550 flow cell. Concerning the study's data processing: The immunoSEQ output contained only junctional sequences without quality scores, so filtering could not match that applied to full-length reads. To assign V/J genes and CDR3, sequences were annotated against IMGT germline references using PyIR, a Python wrapper for IgBLAST v1.9. Any read was removed if the V/J assignment was weak (E-value above 1e-6), the CDR3 was missing, or the read contained stop codons, out-of-frame junctions, or ambiguous translated residues. V3J clonotypes were defined by identical inferred V gene, J gene, and CDR3 amino acid sequence. Percentage overlap between repertoires was calculated by dividing the number of shared unique clonotypes by the size of the smaller repertoire. Three approaches were used to assess repertoire richness: RTK rarefaction, the Chao1 estimator, and Recon v2.1 estimates of unobserved clonotypes. Generation probabilities were computed with OLGA for all TCRbeta clonotypes obtained by the gDNA method from four donors. TCRdb retrieved this table from immuneACCESS and kept in-frame rearrangements only. Not all clones are present; in checked studies, unresolved V genes account for under half, and no reason is known for the remainder. V and J calls and clone size are given by that table; D and trimming were obtained from the DNA. In this sample the table shows around 940,000 clones, 60% to 85% of which occur a single time. Over 1.3% of the sample belongs to the ten largest clones.

Comment on this clone: This receptor's antigen is unknown. Base quality data are lacking; no much larger clone is found one base away. The same CDR3 can be traced to other DNA sequences in this sample.

CDR1 and CDR2 are read off the germline V gene as SGHTA and FQGNSA. The CDR3 spans 13 residues, from the cysteine through the phenylalanine. Of all the DNA, just the CDR3 is kept, 39 bases in frame from base 1. V drops 4 bases and J drops 4 bases, leaving 8 bases in between. The clonotype was recovered from a man aged 18 to 29 in good health. Material for sequencing was memory CD4+ T cells sorted from blood. The meaning of the sample's cell subset or site label: CD45RA-negative fraction. The V and J segments used are TRBV7-2 and TRBJ2-1; TRBD2 is a weak D gene call, 5 bases matching. The nucleotides are TGTGCCAGCAGCTCCGGACTGTACAATGAGCAGTTCTTC. This gives the protein CASSSGLYNEQFF.